Listed below are T cell receptor beta chains from one sample, sequenced in a study of T cell changes during pregnancy in multiple sclerosis. Profiled with immunoSEQ multiplex PCR; TCRdb holds only in-frame clones, not every one. The sample lists 60,000 to 70,000 clones, about 90% seen once, with around 2.5% in the top ten. The sample was peripheral blood, taken in the second trimester of pregnancy. These TCRs come from a female donor in good health, enrolled as a control in a pregnancy study. Both conserved end residues are part of each CDR3. The order of the fields is clone size, V gene, J gene, D gene, CDR3 DNA, CDR3 protein. D genes are given only for firm matches. Where a row states a size, it is once, few, many or the class of an expanded clone; other rows omit it.

NA	TRBV30	TRBJ2-4	TRBD1	TGTGCCTGGAGCCTAACAGGGGGCGGCGGCAAAAACATTCAGTACTTC	CAWSLTGGGGKNIQYF
NA	TRBV13	TRBJ2-1	NA	TGTGCCAGCAGCGTAAATGAGGCTAGGAGTGTGAGGAATGAGCAGTTCTTC	CASSVNEARSVRNEQFF
NA	TRBV6-1	TRBJ1-5	NA	TGTGCCAGCAGTGACAGGTATGTCCAGCCCCAGCATTTT	CASSDRYVQPQHF
NA	TRBV15	TRBJ2-1	NA	TGTGCCACCAGCAGAGGCATTTCAGGACAGCAGAACAATGAGCAGTTCTTC	CATSRGISGQQNNEQFF
NA	TRBV29-1	TRBJ2-7	NA	TGCAGCGTTTCCCCCCAAGCGGGCTTAAGGTCCTACGAGCAGTACTTC	CSVSPQAGLRSYEQYF
NA	TRBV7-9	TRBJ2-2	TRBD2	TGTGCCATTACGACTAGCGGAGACGCGAACACCGGGGAGCTGTTTTTT	CAITTSGDANTGELFF
NA	TRBV5-4	TRBJ2-7	NA	TGTGCCAGCAGCTTGGTCAGGGACTCCTACGAGCAGTACTTC	CASSLVRDSYEQYF
NA	TRBV6-6	TRBJ2-4	NA	TGTGCCAGCAGGATTAGCGCGACCGGTGTAAACATTCAGTACTTC	CASRISATGVNIQYF
once	TRBV5-1	TRBJ2-5	TRBD2	TGCGCCAGCAGCACCGGACTAGCGGGAGCCTTGGAGACCCAGTACTTC	CASSTGLAGALETQYF
NA	TRBV7-9	TRBJ2-3	TRBD2	TGTGCCAGCAGCACGCCCGGACTAGCGGTTTCCACAGATACGCAGTATTTT	CASSTPGLAVSTDTQYF
NA	TRBV4-3	TRBJ2-3	TRBD2	TGCGCCAGCAGCCGGGGCGGGAGTAGTCCCACCACAGATACGCAGTATTTT	CASSRGGSSPTTDTQYF
NA	TRBV5-6	TRBJ2-1	TRBD1	TGTGCCAGCAGCTTGCCGGACAGGAACAATGAGCAGCAGTTCTTC	CASSLPDRNNEQQFF
NA	TRBV9	TRBJ2-3	NA	TGTGCCAGCAGCGTAGTGGGGGGAGTAGATACGCAGTATTTT	CASSVVGGVDTQYF
NA	TRBV7-2	TRBJ1-1	TRBD1	TGTGCCAGCAGCAGGGGACAGGCGAACACTGAAGCTTTCTTT	CASSRGQANTEAFF
NA	TRBV4-2	TRBJ1-1	TRBD1	TGTGCCAGCAGCCAATCGCTGGACAGGGGGGATGAAGCTTTCTTT	CASSQSLDRGDEAFF
NA	TRBV27	TRBJ1-2	NA	TGTGCCAGCAGACTCCTTGGCGGGGGACTCTATGGCTACACCTTC	CASRLLGGGLYGYTF
NA	TRBV28	TRBJ2-7	NA	TGTGCCAGCAGTAAATGGGATCGGGAGCAGGACGAGCAGTACTTC	CASSKWDREQDEQYF
NA	TRBV7-2	TRBJ2-1	TRBD2	TGTGCCAGCAGCTTGCAGACTAGCGGCCCCTACAATGAGCAGTTCTTC	CASSLQTSGPYNEQFF
NA	TRBV27	TRBJ2-5	TRBD2	TGTGCCAGCAGTTTTTCCGCCGGGACTAGAGGAGAGACCCAGTACTTC	CASSFSAGTRGETQYF
NA	TRBV28	TRBJ1-2	TRBD1	TGTGCCACCCTACCCCCAGGGGGAGTAGTAGAGGGCTACACCTTC	CATLPPGGVVEGYTF
NA	TRBV5-1	TRBJ1-1	TRBD1	TGCGCCAGCAGCTTGGGACAGGGCAGGGACACTGAAGCTTTCTTT	CASSLGQGRDTEAFF
NA	TRBV4-3	TRBJ2-6	NA	TGCGCCAGCAGCCAAGGGGCTTCTGGGGCCAACGTCCTGACTTTC	CASSQGASGANVLTF
NA	TRBV30	TRBJ1-4	NA	TGTGCCTGGAGTGTATCTGGGGGCGCCGAAAAACTGTTTTTT	CAWSVSGGAEKLFF
NA	TRBV5-3	TRBJ1-4	NA	TGTGCCAGAAGCTTCTGGGGCTCTAATGAAAAACTGTTTTTT	CARSFWGSNEKLFF